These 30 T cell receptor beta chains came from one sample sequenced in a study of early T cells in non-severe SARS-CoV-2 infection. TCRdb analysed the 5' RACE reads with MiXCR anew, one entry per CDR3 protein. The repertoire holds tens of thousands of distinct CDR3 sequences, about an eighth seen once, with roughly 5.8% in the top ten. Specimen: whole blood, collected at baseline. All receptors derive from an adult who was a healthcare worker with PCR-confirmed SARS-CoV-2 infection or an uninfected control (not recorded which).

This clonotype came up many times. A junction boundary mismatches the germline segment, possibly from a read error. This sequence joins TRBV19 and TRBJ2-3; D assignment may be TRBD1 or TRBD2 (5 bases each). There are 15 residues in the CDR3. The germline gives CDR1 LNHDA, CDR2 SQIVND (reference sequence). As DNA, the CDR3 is TGTGCCAGTAACTTAGGGGACCCACGCACTGATACGCAGTATTTT. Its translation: CASNLGDPRTDTQYF.

As DNA, the CDR3 is TGTGCCAGCAGCCGACAGGGGGTCACCGGGGAGCTGTTTTTT. Translating gives CASSRQGVTGELFF. This chain connects TRBV13 to TRBJ2-2; 9 positions agree with TRBD1. J gave up 4 bases and V 5 bases, and 2 bases lay outside the gene matches. CDR3 length: 14 amino acids. Germline values: CDR1 PRHDT, CDR2 FYEKMQ (reference sequence).

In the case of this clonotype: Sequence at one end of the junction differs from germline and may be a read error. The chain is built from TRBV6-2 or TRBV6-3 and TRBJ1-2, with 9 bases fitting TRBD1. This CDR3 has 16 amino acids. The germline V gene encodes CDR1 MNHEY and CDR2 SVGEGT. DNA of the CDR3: TGTGCAAGCAGTCTCGCGGGGACAGGGCGTTACTATGGCTACACCTTC. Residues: CASSLAGTGRYYGYTF.

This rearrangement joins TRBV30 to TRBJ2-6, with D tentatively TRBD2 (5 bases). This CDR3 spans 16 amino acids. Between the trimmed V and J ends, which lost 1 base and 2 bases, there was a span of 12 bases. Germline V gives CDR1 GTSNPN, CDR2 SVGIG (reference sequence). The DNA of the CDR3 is TGTGCCTGGAGTGCCCCGTGGGGAGCTGGGGCCAACGTCCTGACTTTC. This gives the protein CAWSAPWGAGANVLTF.

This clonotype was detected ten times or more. CDR3 region: CSASDGGDTDTQYF. CDR3 in DNA: TGCAGTGCCTCCGACGGGGGGGACACAGATACGCAGTATTTT. The chain combines TRBV20-1 with TRBJ2-3; 8 bases match TRBD2. This CDR3 contains 14 residues. The junction had 7 bases not matched to a gene; V was cut back by 6 bases and J by 2 bases. The germline CDR1 and CDR2 sequences are DFQATT and SNEGSKA (reference sequence).

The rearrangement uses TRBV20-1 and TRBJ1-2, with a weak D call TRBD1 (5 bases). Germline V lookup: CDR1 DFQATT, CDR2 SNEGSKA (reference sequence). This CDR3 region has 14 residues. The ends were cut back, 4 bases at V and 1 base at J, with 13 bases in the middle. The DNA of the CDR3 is TGCAGTGCTAACCCCCTCGGGGGTAACTATGGCTACACCTTC. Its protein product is CSANPLGGNYGYTF.

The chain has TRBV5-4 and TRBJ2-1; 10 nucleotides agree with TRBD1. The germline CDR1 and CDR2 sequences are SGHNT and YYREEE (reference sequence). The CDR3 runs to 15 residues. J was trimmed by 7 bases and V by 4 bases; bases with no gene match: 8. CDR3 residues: CASSQGQGMRNEQFF. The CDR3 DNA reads TGTGCCAGCAGCCAGGGACAGGGGATGAGGAATGAGCAGTTCTTC.

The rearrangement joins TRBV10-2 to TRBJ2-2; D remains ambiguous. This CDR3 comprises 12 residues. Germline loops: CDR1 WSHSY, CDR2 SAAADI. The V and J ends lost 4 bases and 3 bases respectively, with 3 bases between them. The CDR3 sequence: CASSVYTGELFF. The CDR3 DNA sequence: TGCGCCAGCAGTGTTTACACCGGGGAGCTGTTTTTT.

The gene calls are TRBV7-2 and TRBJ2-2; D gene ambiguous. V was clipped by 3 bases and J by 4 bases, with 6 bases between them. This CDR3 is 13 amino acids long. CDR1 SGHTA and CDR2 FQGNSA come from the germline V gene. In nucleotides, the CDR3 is TGTGCCAGCAGCTTGGTCCCCACCGGGGAGCTGTTTTTT. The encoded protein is CASSLVPTGELFF. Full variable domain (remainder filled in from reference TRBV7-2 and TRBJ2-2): GAGVSQSPSNKVTEKGKDVELRCDPISGHTALYWYRQSLGQGLEFLIYFQGNSAPDKSGLPSDRFSAERTGGSVSTLTIQRTQQEDSAVYLCASSLVPTGELFFGEGSRLTVL.

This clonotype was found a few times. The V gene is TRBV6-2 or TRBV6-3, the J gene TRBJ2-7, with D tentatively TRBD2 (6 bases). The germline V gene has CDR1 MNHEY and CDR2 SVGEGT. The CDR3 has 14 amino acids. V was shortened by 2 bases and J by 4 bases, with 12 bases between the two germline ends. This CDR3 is CASSYRAGIYEQYF. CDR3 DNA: TGTGCCAGCAGTTACAGGGCGGGGATATACGAGCAGTACTTC.

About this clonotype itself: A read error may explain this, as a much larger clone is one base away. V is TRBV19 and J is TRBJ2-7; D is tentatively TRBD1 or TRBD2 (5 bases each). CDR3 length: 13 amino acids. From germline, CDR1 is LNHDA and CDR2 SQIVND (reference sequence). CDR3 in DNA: TGTACCAGTAGTAGGGGTGGGGGTAACGAGCAGTACTTC. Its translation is CTSSRGGGNEQYF.

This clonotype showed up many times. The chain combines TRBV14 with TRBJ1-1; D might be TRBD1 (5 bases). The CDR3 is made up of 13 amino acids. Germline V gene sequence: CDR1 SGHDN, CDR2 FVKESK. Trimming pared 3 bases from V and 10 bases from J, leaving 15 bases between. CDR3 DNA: TGTGCCAGCAGCCAGGGAGGGGTCCGACGAGCTTTCTTT. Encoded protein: CASSQGGVRRAFF. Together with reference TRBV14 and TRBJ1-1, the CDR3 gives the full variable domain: EAGVTQFPSHSVIEKGQTVTLRCDPISGHDNLYWYRRVMGKEIKFLLHFVKESKQDESGMPNNRFLAERTGGTYSTLKVQPAELEDSGVYFCASSQGGVRRAFFGQGTRLTVV.

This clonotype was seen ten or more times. The CDR3 protein is CASSGRQPTYTDTQYF. The CDR3 DNA follows: TGTGCCAGCAGCGGACGCCAGCCCACTTACACAGATACGCAGTATTTT. This chain uses TRBV12-3 or TRBV12-4 with TRBJ2-3; D gene unclear. V was cut by 6 bases and J by 2 bases, with 18 bases left in between. The CDR3 length is 16 residues.

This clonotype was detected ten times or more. This chain's CDR3 is CASNLAGLTDTQYF. The CDR3 nucleotides read TGTGCCAGCAACCTAGCGGGTCTCACAGATACGCAGTATTTT. The chain recombines TRBV14 with TRBJ2-3, with TRBD2 matching over 8 bases. The CDR3 is 14 residues long. Germline V gene lookup returns CDR1 SGHDN and CDR2 FVKESK. With V trimmed by 7 bases and J by 2 bases, 5 bases remained unmatched.

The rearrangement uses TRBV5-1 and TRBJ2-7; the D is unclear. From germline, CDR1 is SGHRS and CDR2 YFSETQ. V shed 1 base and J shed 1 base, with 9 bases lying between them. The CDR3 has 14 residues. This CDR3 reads CASSLTSESYEQYF. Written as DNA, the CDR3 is TGCGCCAGCAGCTTGACAAGCGAGTCCTACGAGCAGTACTTC.

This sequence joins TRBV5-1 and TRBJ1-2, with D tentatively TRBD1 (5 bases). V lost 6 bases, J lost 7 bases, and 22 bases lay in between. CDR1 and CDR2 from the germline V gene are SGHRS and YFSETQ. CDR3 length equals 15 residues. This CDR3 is CASNPGPRDPFGYTF. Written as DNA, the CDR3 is TGCGCCAGCAACCCCGGCCCCCGGGACCCCTTTGGCTACACCTTC.

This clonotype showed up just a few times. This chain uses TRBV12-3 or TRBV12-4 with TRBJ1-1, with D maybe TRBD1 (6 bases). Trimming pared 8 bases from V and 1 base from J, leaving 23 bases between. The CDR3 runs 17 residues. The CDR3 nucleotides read TGTGCCAGCGGGATGTGGCAGGGGAAAGCACCGAACACTGAAGCTTTCTTT. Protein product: CASGMWQGKAPNTEAFF.

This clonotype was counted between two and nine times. As DNA, the CDR3 is TGTGCCAGCAGCCATGGGGGTCCTGAAGCTTTCTTT. Its translation: CASSHGGPEAFF. The genes are TRBV14 and TRBJ1-1; a possible D gene is TRBD1 (5 bases). V shed 3 bases and J shed 6 bases, with 8 bases lying between them. There are 12 residues in the CDR3. Per germline, CDR1 SGHDN and CDR2 FVKESK.

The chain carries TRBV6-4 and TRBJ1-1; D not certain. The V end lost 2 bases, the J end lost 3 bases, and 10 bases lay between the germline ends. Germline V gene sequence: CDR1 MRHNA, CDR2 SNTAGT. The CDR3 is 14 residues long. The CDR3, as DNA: TGTGCCAGCAGTGACGGCCCGGGTGACACTGAAGCTTTCTTT. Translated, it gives CASSDGPGDTEAFF.

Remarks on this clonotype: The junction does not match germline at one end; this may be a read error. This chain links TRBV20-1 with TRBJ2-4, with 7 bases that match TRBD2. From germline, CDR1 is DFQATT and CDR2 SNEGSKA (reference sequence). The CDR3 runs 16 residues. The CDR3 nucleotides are TGCAGTGCGAGAGTGACTAGCCGGCATCACAAAAACATTCAGTACTTC. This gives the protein CSARVTSRHHKNIQYF.

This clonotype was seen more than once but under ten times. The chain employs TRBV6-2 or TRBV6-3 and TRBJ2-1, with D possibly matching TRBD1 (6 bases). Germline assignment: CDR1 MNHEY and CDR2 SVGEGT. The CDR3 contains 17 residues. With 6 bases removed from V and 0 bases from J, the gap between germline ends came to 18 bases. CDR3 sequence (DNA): TGTGCCAGCAGCTCCGCGAGGACAGAGAGCTCCTACAATGAGCAGTTCTTC. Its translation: CASSSARTESSYNEQFF.

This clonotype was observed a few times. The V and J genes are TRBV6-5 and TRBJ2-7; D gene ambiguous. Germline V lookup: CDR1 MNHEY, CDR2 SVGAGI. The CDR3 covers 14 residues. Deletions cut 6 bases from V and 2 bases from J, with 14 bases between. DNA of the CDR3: TGTGCCAGCAGGTCCGGGTTCTCAACCTACGAGCAGTACTTC. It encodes CASRSGFSTYEQYF.

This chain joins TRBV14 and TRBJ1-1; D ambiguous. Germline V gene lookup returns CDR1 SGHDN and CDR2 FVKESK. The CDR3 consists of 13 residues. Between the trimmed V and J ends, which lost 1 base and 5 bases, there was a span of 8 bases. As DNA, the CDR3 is TGTGCCAGCAGCCAAGGGAGGCAGACTGAAGCTTTCTTT. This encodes CASSQGRQTEAFF.

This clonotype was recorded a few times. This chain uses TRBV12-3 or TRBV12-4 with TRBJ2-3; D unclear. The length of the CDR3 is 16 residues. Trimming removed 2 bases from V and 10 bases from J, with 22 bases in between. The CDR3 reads CASSLFVVPSPSAQYF. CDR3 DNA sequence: TGTGCCAGCAGTTTATTCGTCGTCCCGAGCCCATCGGCGCAGTATTTT.

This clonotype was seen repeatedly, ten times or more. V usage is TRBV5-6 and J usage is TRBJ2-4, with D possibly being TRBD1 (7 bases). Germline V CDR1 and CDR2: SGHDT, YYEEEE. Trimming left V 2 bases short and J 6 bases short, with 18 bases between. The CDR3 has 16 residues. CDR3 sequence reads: CASSFFTGDSSNIQYF. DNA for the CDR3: TGTGCCAGCAGCTTTTTTACAGGGGACTCTTCAAACATTCAGTACTTC.

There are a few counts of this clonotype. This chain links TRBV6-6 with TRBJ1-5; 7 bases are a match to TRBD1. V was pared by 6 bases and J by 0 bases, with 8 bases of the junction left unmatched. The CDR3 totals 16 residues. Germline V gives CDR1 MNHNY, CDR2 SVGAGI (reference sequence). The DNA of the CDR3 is TGTGCCAGCAGGTCCGGGACAGACCATAGCAATCAGCCCCAGCATTTT. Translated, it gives CASRSGTDHSNQPQHF.

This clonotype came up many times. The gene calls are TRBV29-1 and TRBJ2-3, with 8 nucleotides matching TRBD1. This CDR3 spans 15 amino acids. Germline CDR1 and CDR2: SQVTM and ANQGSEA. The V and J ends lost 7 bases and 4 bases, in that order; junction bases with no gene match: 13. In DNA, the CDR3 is TGCAGCGCTACTCCGACAGGGGATGAAGCAGATACGCAGTATTTT. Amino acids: CSATPTGDEADTQYF.

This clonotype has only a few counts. Here the CDR3 reads CAIGTSGYTGELFF. DNA for the CDR3: TGTGCCATCGGGACTAGCGGTTACACCGGGGAGCTGTTTTTT. The chain uses TRBV10-3 and TRBJ2-2; 11 nucleotides agree with TRBD2. The CDR3 is made up of 14 amino acids. Trimming removed 8 bases from V and 3 bases from J; junction bases left unmatched: 2. From germline, CDR1 is ENHRY and CDR2 SYGVKD.

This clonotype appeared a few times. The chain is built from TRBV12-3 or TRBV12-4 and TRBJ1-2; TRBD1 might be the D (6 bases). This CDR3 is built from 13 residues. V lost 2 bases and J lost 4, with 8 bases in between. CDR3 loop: CASSLQQGYGYTF. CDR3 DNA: TGTGCCAGCAGTTTACAACAGGGCTATGGCTACACCTTC.

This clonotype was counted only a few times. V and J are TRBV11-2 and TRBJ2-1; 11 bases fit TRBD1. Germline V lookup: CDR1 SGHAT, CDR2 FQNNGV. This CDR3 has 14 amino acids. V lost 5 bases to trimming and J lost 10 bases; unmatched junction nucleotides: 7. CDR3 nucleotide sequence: TGTGCCAGCAGCATGGACAGGGGGCGCTGGGAGCAGTTCTTC. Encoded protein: CASSMDRGRWEQFF.